This TCR beta chain was sequenced in a study of control samples from healthy donors and cancer patients. Generated by immunoSEQ multiplex PCR, the TCRdb table keeps only in-frame clones and is missing some. Among 140,000 or so clones listed, about 94% were seen once. This clone was picked up one time. V lost 0 bases and J lost 2, with 2 bases in between. The CDR3 contains 13 residues. Germline assignment: CDR1 SGHDT and CDR2 YYEEEE. The chain is built from TRBV5-6 and TRBJ2-2; D gene ambiguous. The clonotype originates from a man aged 60-69 years with colorectal cancer. Sequencing used PBMCs. The CDR3 sequence is CASSLGNTGELFF. The CDR3 nucleotides are TGTGCCAGCAGCTTGGGCAACACCGGGGAGCTGTTTTTT.